This T cell receptor beta chain was recorded in a study of T cells in tuberculosis. Background on the study: A South African cohort included IGRA-negative adolescents, latently infected IGRA-positive adolescents and adults with active tuberculosis.

Assay: immunoSEQ multiplex PCR; the TCRdb copy retains only in-frame clones and omits some. Here the sample spans about 30,000 clones, 92% being singletons. Germline V gene data show CDR1 as LGHNT and CDR2 as FRNRAP. The CDR3 extends over 15 amino acids. J gave up 0 bases and V 6 bases, and 7 bases lay outside the gene matches. This sample's time point: new active TB diagnosis, blood taken before or within 7 days of starting treatment. Each donor contributed about 110,000 T cells on average, unsorted. The source is an adult with tuberculosis. V is TRBV12-5 and J is TRBJ2-7, with TRBD1 identical over 8 bases. The specimen was PBMCs, collected at tuberculosis diagnosis. The CDR3 reads CASGPGGAFSYEQYF. The CDR3 nucleotides are TGTGCTAGTGGCCCAGGGGGCGCGTTCTCCTACGAGCAGTACTTC.